One and the same sample provided the 8 T cell receptor beta chains below, sequenced in a study of blood T cell repertoires in COVID-19. Assay used: immunoSEQ multiplex PCR; TCRdb lists only in-frame clones, some missing. The sample lists roughly 140,000 clones; around 80% were seen once. Sample: PBMCs or T cells enriched from blood (not recorded which). The receptors shown here come from a man aged 50-59 years who had recovered from COVID-19.

V usage is TRBV14 and J usage is TRBJ2-5; D gene uncertain. The CDR3 is 14 amino acids. From germline, CDR1 is SGHDN and CDR2 FVKESK. Deletions cut 1 base from V and 5 bases from J, with 11 bases between. The CDR3 DNA is TGTGCCAGCAGCCAAGCTAGGCCCCCGGAGACCCAGTACTTC. This encodes CASSQARPPETQYF.

This chain uses TRBV30 with TRBJ2-5, with D maybe TRBD1 (6 bases). Looked up from germline, CDR1 is GTSNPN and CDR2 is SVGIG (reference sequence). V was shortened by 3 bases and J by 7 bases, with 15 bases between the two germline ends. This CDR3 is 13 amino acids long. The CDR3 here is CAWSARGPGTQYF. The CDR3 region has the DNA TGTGCCTGGAGCGCCAGGGGCCCGGGGACCCAGTACTTC.

This sequence joins TRBV11-2 and TRBJ2-7, with TRBD1 as a possible D gene (6 bases). V dropped 5 bases and J dropped 2 bases, with 13 bases sitting between them. Germline values: CDR1 SGHAT, CDR2 FQNNGV. The CDR3 covers 14 residues. CDR3 amino acids: CASSRRQDAYEQYF. CDR3 DNA sequence: TGTGCCAGCAGCCGGAGACAGGACGCCTACGAGCAGTACTTC.

The chain has TRBV25-1 and TRBJ1-2; TRBD1 is a possible D gene (6 bases). This CDR3 has 14 residues. Germline CDR1 is MGHDK and CDR2 is SYGVNS. V lost 2 bases to trimming and J lost 4 bases, with 11 bases between them. CDR3 in DNA: TGTGCCAGCAGTGAAATTGGGACAACCTATGGCTACACCTTC. This gives the protein CASSEIGTTYGYTF.

This chain connects TRBV9 to TRBJ1-4; D remains unclear. Germline CDR1 SGDLS, CDR2 YYNGEE. The CDR3 loop spans 14 amino acids. V lost 0 bases and J lost 5, with 8 bases in between. In nucleotides, the CDR3 is TGTGCCAGCAGCGTAGGGCAGTCGAATGAAAAACTGTTTTTT. Translated: CASSVGQSNEKLFF.

This clone was seen only once. This chain joins TRBV11-2 and TRBJ2-3; unclear D gene. Trimming cost V 1 base and J 4 bases, with 12 bases left between them. Germline values: CDR1 SGHAT, CDR2 FQNNGV. The CDR3 spans 15 residues. In DNA, the CDR3 is TGTGCCAGCAGCTTAGGTCTAGATTCGTCAGATACGCAGTATTTT. Its translation is CASSLGLDSSDTQYF.

The V call is TRBV6-5, the J call TRBJ1-5; TRBD1 agrees at 7 bases. The CDR3 is made up of 14 amino acids. The germline CDR1 and CDR2 sequences are MNHEY and SVGAGI. The V and J ends lost 2 bases and 7 bases, in that order; junction bases with no gene match: 5. The CDR3, as DNA: TGTGCCAGCAGTTACAGACAGGGAGGACAGCCCCAGCATTTT. Amino acids: CASSYRQGGQPQHF.

The sample holds a few counts of this clone. CDR3 sequence reads: CASSQDRQTEAFF. The DNA of the CDR3 is TGTGCCAGCAGCCAAGATCGACAGACTGAAGCTTTCTTT. The chain carries TRBV4-2 and TRBJ1-1; maybe TRBD1 (5 bases). Trimming left V 0 bases short and J 5 bases short, with 7 bases between. The CDR3 is made up of 13 amino acids. Germline CDR1 reads LGHNA; CDR2 reads YNFKEQ.